Described below is a single TCR beta chain sequence and its context. The sample holds a few counts of this clonotype. The antigen it binds to is not known. No much larger clone exists at a distance of one base, and base qualities are not known. The library was produced with PCR. The sample was run on an Illumina HiSeq 2500. TCR library preparation used molecular barcoding, with unique molecular identifiers applied to normalize quantification of the TCRbeta repertoire. TCRdb passed the public sequencing reads through fastp at Q25 and MiXCR, retaining productive beta sequences. Each record represents a unique CDR3 protein, reported with the most common genes and DNA among its rows. Within this sample are about 580,000 distinct CDR3 sequences, with 27% of them counted one time only. The biggest ten clones account for approximately 39% of the sample. The data belong to a study of T-cell reconstitution after alpha-beta-depleted transplantation in children (dated by TCRdb to the mid-2010s). Describing the broader study: Using TCR repertoire profiling, the study followed T-cell immune reconstitution in a quantitative way in children after TCRalphabeta/CD19-depleted allogeneic hematopoietic cell transplantation. Beyond this particular receptor, the publication reports: In some patients, the high TCRbeta diversity seen at day 60 was put down to recipient T cells and intrathymic progenitors that had survived conditioning. About two months after transplant, the apparently early recovery of alphabetaT-cell counts reportedly depended on just several hundred clones that had expanded rapidly and came from non-depleted graft cells. Hyperexpanded clone frequencies declined over subsequent months; after one year, T-cell counts and TCRbeta diversity were mostly attributed to newly produced T cells.

According to the germline V gene, CDR1 reads SGHRS and CDR2 reads YFSETQ. From the cysteine through the phenylalanine, the CDR3 covers 14 amino acids. The read is trimmed to its CDR3 DNA, 42 bases read in frame from base 1. V loses 7 bases at its end and J loses 2 bases; junction bases beyond the gene matches: 7. The label giving this sample's treatment or condition can be read as: allogeneic hematopoietic cell transplantation with graft depleted of TCRalphabeta T cells and CD19 B cells. The children who served as transplant recipients had been given grafts of TCRalphabeta/CD19-depleted allogeneic hematopoietic cells.

Specimen: PBMCs, collected before TCRalphabeta/CD19-depleted stem cell transplant. The receptor was derived from a boy younger than two with Wiskott-Aldrich syndrome, due to receive a stem cell transplant. The receptor chain draws on TRBV5-1 and TRBJ2-5; 8 junctional bases match TRBD2. CDR3 protein: CASQGVAGQETQYF. The DNA reads TGCGCCAGCCAAGGGGTAGCGGGACAAGAGACCCAGTACTTC.